A single sample is the source of the 28 T cell receptor beta chains below, sequenced in a study of Ad26.COV2.S vaccination and SARS-CoV-2 variants. Sample treatment: 19 received Ad26.COV2.S at low or high dose, single or two shots; five or six received placebo; per-sample allocation not given. Sampling took place 63 days after the first vaccine or placebo injection. Some clones are missing from TCRdb's copy, which holds only in-frame ones; the method was immunoSEQ multiplex PCR. The sample has 350,000 to 400,000 clones; approximately 86% are singletons. The sample in question was peripheral blood, obtained in a trial of Ad26.COV2.S vaccine versus placebo. These receptors all stem from a person aged 18 to 65 who received the Ad26.COV2.S COVID-19 vaccine or a placebo.

In its sample, this clone was seen once. The chain has TRBV10-3 and TRBJ2-2; no clear D gene. V was clipped by 11 bases and J by 5 bases, with 12 bases between them. This CDR3 is built from 12 residues. CDR1 and CDR2 (germline): ENHRY, SYGVKD. The CDR3 here is CASRVLTGELFF. DNA for the CDR3: TGTGCCTCGAGAGTTTTAACCGGGGAGCTGTTTTTT.

The V gene is TRBV11-2, the J gene TRBJ1-2; the match to TRBD1 covers 12 bases. V dropped 1 base and J dropped 4; count of bases not matched to a gene: 13. The length of the CDR3 is 19 residues. Germline V CDR1 and CDR2: SGHAT, FQNNGV. CDR3 DNA: TGTGCCAGCAGCTTAGTTACAACGGGACAGGGGGCAAGTGGCTATGGCTACACCTTC. Its protein is CASSLVTTGQGASGYGYTF.

The V and J genes are TRBV20-1 and TRBJ2-7; D ambiguous. Germline CDR1 is DFQATT and CDR2 is SNEGSKA (reference sequence). The CDR3 extends over 11 amino acids. With 0 bases removed from V and 5 bases from J, the gap between germline ends came to 5 bases. The CDR3 nucleotides are TGCAGTGCTAGAGATATGAACGAGCAGTACTTC. Translated: CSARDMNEQYF.

The chain is built from TRBV18 and TRBJ2-5; 7 positions match TRBD1. The CDR3 runs to 14 residues. V shed 4 bases, J shed 3 bases, and the junction held 5 bases outside the gene matches. CDR1 and CDR2 (germline): KGHSH, LQKENI. The DNA of the CDR3 is TGTGCCAGCTCACATCGGGACAGAGAAGAGACCCAGTACTTC. Its protein is CASSHRDREETQYF.

The V call is TRBV3-1 (or the pseudogene TRBV3-2), the J call TRBJ1-6, with 7 bases matching TRBD1. The V segment lost 7 bases and the J segment 9 bases; nucleotides outside the gene matches: 9. CDR3 length: 14 amino acids. Per germline, CDR1 LGHDT and CDR2 YNNKEL (reference sequence). CDR3 residues: CASILSGGGSPLHF. The CDR3 coding sequence is TGTGCCAGCATTCTGTCAGGGGGTGGTTCACCCCTCCACTTT.

The V gene is TRBV6-2 or TRBV6-3, the J gene TRBJ1-2; D remains ambiguous. CDR3 size: 15 residues. The germline gives CDR1 MNHEY, CDR2 SVGEGT. V was pared by 2 bases and J by 4 bases, with 14 bases between. The CDR3 sequence is CASSYPSTALYGYTF. In DNA, the CDR3 is TGTGCCAGCAGTTACCCATCGACGGCGCTCTATGGCTACACCTTC.

The J gene is TRBJ1-1, the V gene TRBV5-4, with D unclear. The V and J ends lost 1 base and 1 base respectively, with 8 bases between them. Germline V lookup: CDR1 SGHNT, CDR2 YYREEE (reference sequence). This CDR3 has 14 amino acids. The CDR3 loop is CASSLTGPNTEAFF. The CDR3 DNA follows: TGTGCCAGCAGCTTGACCGGGCCGAACACTGAAGCTTTCTTT.

V gene TRBV7-9 combines with J gene TRBJ2-5; D might be TRBD1 (5 bases). The CDR3 totals 19 residues. Between the trimmed V and J ends, which lost 5 bases and 0 bases, there was a span of 25 bases. Germline CDR1 is SEHNR and CDR2 is FQNEAQ (reference sequence). CDR3 sequence (DNA): TGTGCCAGCAGCCCAAAAATTAGGGGAACCAAAAGAAACCAAGAGACCCAGTACTTC. It specifies CASSPKIRGTKRNQETQYF.

The rearrangement links TRBV6-4 to TRBJ2-7; the D gene is possibly TRBD1 (6 bases). The V and J ends lost 2 bases and 0 bases respectively, with 11 bases between them. Germline V lookup: CDR1 MRHNA, CDR2 SNTAGT. The CDR3 length is 15 residues. The CDR3 spells CASSDGTPYSYEQYF. The CDR3 nucleotides are TGTGCCAGCAGTGACGGGACACCGTACTCCTACGAGCAGTACTTC.

V and J are TRBV9 and TRBJ2-1; 10 bases align to TRBD1. The length of the CDR3 is 14 residues. Per germline, CDR1 SGDLS and CDR2 YYNGEE. Trimming removed 4 bases from V and 7 bases from J; junction bases left unmatched: 5. DNA of the CDR3: TGTGCCAGCAGCCCGGGACAGGGGTGGAATGAGCAGTTCTTC. This encodes CASSPGQGWNEQFF.

This clone showed up just once. Here the CDR3 DNA reads TGTGCCAGCAGCCAAGCAGGGGCCTCCTACGAGCAGTACTTC. Protein product: CASSQAGASYEQYF. This sequence joins TRBV3-1 (or the pseudogene TRBV3-2) and TRBJ2-7; tentatively, D is TRBD1 (6 bases). V gave up 1 base and J gave up 0 bases, with 7 bases separating them. The CDR3 runs 14 residues. CDR1 and CDR2 from the germline V gene are LGHDT and YNNKEL (reference sequence).

This chain uses TRBV24-1 with TRBJ2-3; maybe TRBD1 (5 bases). The CDR3 length is 17 residues. The V gene's germline CDR1 is KGHDR and CDR2 SFDVKD. V gave up 4 bases and J gave up 2 bases, with 18 bases separating them. DNA for the CDR3: TGTGCCACCAGTGACGCTAGAAAAGGGGTTTTCACAGATACGCAGTATTTT. It encodes CATSDARKGVFTDTQYF.

This chain connects TRBV6-5 to TRBJ1-6, with 9 bases that match TRBD1. Per the germline V gene, CDR1 is MNHEY and CDR2 is SVGAGI. This CDR3 region has 15 residues. V was pared by 6 bases and J by 11 bases, with 11 bases of the junction left unmatched. The CDR3 nucleotides are TGTGCCAGCAGAACGGACAGGGGAAAGGAGCCACCCCTCCACTTT. Residues: CASRTDRGKEPPLHF.

The rearrangement joins TRBV2 to TRBJ1-2; TRBD1 might be the D (5 bases). CDR1 SNHLY and CDR2 FYNNEI come from the germline V gene. The CDR3 length is 13 residues. V shed 6 bases and J shed 6 bases, with 14 bases lying between them. The CDR3 bases are TGTGCCAGCAGGGCCAGGGTGGGCAATGGCTACACCTTC. The encoded protein is CASRARVGNGYTF.

J is TRBJ2-2 and V is TRBV9; tentatively, D is TRBD2 (6 bases). Deletions cut 0 bases from V and 3 bases from J, with 12 bases between. The germline V gene encodes CDR1 SGDLS and CDR2 YYNGEE. The length of the CDR3 is 16 residues. The CDR3 sequence is CASSVEGGSYTGELFF. CDR3 DNA sequence: TGTGCCAGCAGCGTAGAAGGAGGGTCGTACACCGGGGAGCTGTTTTTT. Full variable domain (rest looked up from reference TRBV9 and TRBJ2-2): DSGVTQTPKHLITATGQRVTLRCSPRSGDLSVYWYQQSLDQGLQFLIQYYNGEERAKGNILERFSAQQFPDLHSELNLSSLELGDSALYFCASSVEGGSYTGELFFGEGSRLTVL.

The rearrangement links TRBV15 to TRBJ2-7, with no clear D. The V end lost 2 bases, the J end lost 6 bases, and 8 bases lay between the germline ends. Germline loops: CDR1 LNHNV, CDR2 YYDKDF (reference sequence). This CDR3 region has 12 residues. This CDR3 is CATSRRASEQYF. The CDR3 coding sequence is TGTGCCACCAGCAGACGAGCGAGCGAGCAGTACTTC.

This sequence joins TRBV19 and TRBJ1-6, with a weak D call TRBD1 (5 bases). V dropped 5 bases and J dropped 9 bases, with 14 bases sitting between them. Per the germline V gene, CDR1 is LNHDA and CDR2 is SQIVND (reference sequence). The CDR3 is 14 amino acids. CDR3 coding DNA: TGTGCCAGTAGTTCGGGGGGAGAAGGTTCACCCCTCCACTTT. Residues: CASSSGGEGSPLHF.

The CDR3 DNA is TGCGCCAGCAGACAAAGGGCCCTCTATAGCAATCAGCCCCAGCATTTT. Protein: CASRQRALYSNQPQHF. V and J are TRBV4-1 and TRBJ1-5; D not certain. This CDR3 is 16 amino acids long. V was clipped by 6 bases and J by 0 bases, with 15 bases between them. CDR1 is MGHRA and CDR2 is YSYEKL in the germline V gene.

DNA of the CDR3: TGTGCCAGCAGCTTGGAGGGTAGTGCGGAAAAACTGTTTTTT. It specifies CASSLEGSAEKLFF. V and J are TRBV5-5 and TRBJ1-4; D unclear. Germline V lookup: CDR1 SGHKS, CDR2 YYEKEE (reference sequence). This CDR3 spans 14 amino acids. Trimming removed 0 bases at V and 8 bases at J, with 11 bases between. Combining the CDR3 with reference TRBV5-5 and TRBJ1-4 gives the whole variable domain DAGVTQSPTHLIKTRGQQVTLRCSPISGHKSVSWYQQVLGQGPQFIFQYYEKEERGRGNFPDRFSARQFPNYSSELNVNALLLGDSALYLCASSLEGSAEKLFFGSGTQLSVL.

The chain carries TRBV18 and TRBJ1-3; D remains ambiguous. CDR1 is KGHSH, CDR2 LQKENI, per germline. The CDR3 sequence is 16 residues long. The V end was cut by 4 bases, the J end by 0 bases, with 13 bases between. CDR3 bases: TGTGCCAGCTCACTCAGGACGGATAGCTCTGGAAACACCATATATTTT. It is translated as CASSLRTDSSGNTIYF.

The genes are TRBV2 and TRBJ1-2, with D hard to call. In germline, CDR1 is SNHLY, CDR2 FYNNEI. This CDR3 has 12 residues. The ends were cut back, 4 bases at V and 6 bases at J, with 9 bases in the middle. CDR3 in amino acids: CASSGRVDGYTF. CDR3 bases: TGTGCCAGCAGTGGACGGGTTGATGGCTACACCTTC.

This clone was observed a handful of times. The chain employs TRBV19 and TRBJ1-5; tentatively, D is TRBD1 (6 bases). V shed 3 bases and J shed 6 bases, with 21 bases lying between them. This CDR3 spans 17 amino acids. Germline values: CDR1 LNHDA, CDR2 SQIVND (reference sequence). The CDR3, as DNA: TGTGCCAGTAGTATCGGCCCCCACAGGGATTCTGGTCAGCCCCAGCATTTT. Residues: CASSIGPHRDSGQPQHF.

V is TRBV5-1 and J is TRBJ2-1; D may be TRBD2 (7 bases). Trimming left V 4 bases short and J 3 bases short, with 14 bases between. Germline lookup yields CDR1 SGHRS and CDR2 YFSETQ. This CDR3 has 15 residues. The CDR3 sequence is CASSRSGGDYNEQFF. CDR3 coding DNA: TGCGCCAGCAGCAGGTCGGGGGGCGACTACAATGAGCAGTTCTTC.

The V and J genes are TRBV6-1 and TRBJ2-3; D is ambiguous. The germline V gene has CDR1 MNHNS and CDR2 SASEGT. Trimming took 2 bases from V and 2 from J, leaving 5 bases between them. This CDR3 is 13 amino acids long. CDR3 loop: CASSEMDTDTQYF. The CDR3, as DNA: TGTGCCAGCAGTGAAATGGACACAGATACGCAGTATTTT.

The V call is TRBV15, the J call TRBJ1-5; D is unclear. The germline V and J ends were trimmed by 0 bases and 11 bases, with 17 bases remaining between them. This CDR3 has 15 residues. Per germline, CDR1 LNHNV and CDR2 YYDKDF (reference sequence). Here the CDR3 DNA reads TGTGCCACCAGCAGAGATTGGGCAGCTCGGGAGGCCCAGCATTTT. This encodes CATSRDWAAREAQHF.

The J gene is TRBJ1-1, the V gene TRBV12-5, with 8 bases aligning to TRBD1. The CDR3 extends over 16 amino acids. The V and J ends lost 0 bases and 8 bases, in that order; junction bases with no gene match: 11. Germline-derived CDR1 and CDR2 are LGHNT and FRNRAP. The CDR3 reads CASGLVLGRGPPEAFF. Here the CDR3 DNA reads TGTGCTAGTGGTTTGGTACTGGGCAGGGGGCCGCCCGAAGCTTTCTTT.

The count of this clone is one. The genes are TRBV27 and TRBJ2-7; D is unclear. V lost 2 bases and J 4 bases, leaving 9 bases between the germline ends. The CDR3 has 13 residues. Germline V gives CDR1 MNHEY, CDR2 SMNVEV (reference sequence). This chain's CDR3 is CASSLGSGYEQYF. The CDR3, as DNA: TGTGCCAGCAGTTTAGGGTCCGGTTACGAGCAGTACTTC.

As regards this clone: Other DNA sequences within the sample encode an identical CDR3. The chain has TRBV5-1 and TRBJ2-3; D remains unclear. CDR3 length: 14 amino acids. Trimming left V 0 bases short and J 1 base short, with 6 bases between. Germline V gene data show CDR1 as SGHRS and CDR2 as YFSETQ. This CDR3 reads CASSLGVGTDTQYF. As DNA, the CDR3 is TGCGCCAGCAGCTTGGGGGTGGGCACAGATACGCAGTATTTT. Combining the CDR3 with reference TRBV5-1 and TRBJ2-3 gives the whole variable domain KAGVTQTPRYLIKTRGQQVTLSCSPISGHRSVSWYQQTPGQGLQFLFEYFSETQRNKGNFPGRFSGRQFSNSRSEMNVSTLELGDSALYLCASSLGVGTDTQYFGPGTRLTVL.